These T cell receptor beta chains were read from a single sample in a study of beta chain features in type 1 diabetes. Method: immunoSEQ multiplex PCR; TCRdb's copy keeps in-frame clones and lacks some. The sample contains about 160,000 clones, around 8% of which appear only once. The sample was central memory CD4+ T cells from blood. Receptors originate from a woman between 40 and 50 years old with type 1 diabetes. Both conserved end residues are part of each CDR3. D genes are given only for firm matches. The size of a clone is reported for some rows only, either as once, few or many, or as a class for expanded clones.

d_gene: .; j_gene: TRBJ1-5; v_gene: TRBV6-5; abundance: .; CDR3nt: TGTGCCAGCAGTGAAGGTCCAGACGGGCAGCCCCAGCATTTT; CDR3aa: CASSEGPDGQPQHF
d_gene: TRBD1; j_gene: TRBJ2-5; v_gene: TRBV19; abundance: .; CDR3nt: TGTGCCAGTAGTGGGACAGGGGGCTGGGGGACCCAGTACTTC; CDR3aa: CASSGTGGWGTQYF
d_gene: .; j_gene: TRBJ1-4; v_gene: TRBV27; abundance: many; CDR3nt: TGTGCCAGCGGCCTCACAGGGCTGGAACTGTTTTTT; CDR3aa: CASGLTGLELFF
d_gene: .; j_gene: TRBJ2-5; v_gene: TRBV11-2; abundance: .; CDR3nt: TGTGCCGGGTCCTTGGGGACTCAAGAGACCCAGTACTTC; CDR3aa: CAGSLGTQETQYF
d_gene: TRBD2; j_gene: TRBJ2-1; v_gene: TRBV5-1; abundance: .; CDR3nt: TGCGCCAGCAGCTCACGACTAGCGGACTATAATGAGCAGTTCTTC; CDR3aa: CASSSRLADYNEQFF
d_gene: TRBD1; j_gene: TRBJ1-4; v_gene: TRBV28; abundance: many; CDR3nt: TGTGCCAGCAGTCTCCCCGGGACAGGGAATGAAAAACTGTTTTTT; CDR3aa: CASSLPGTGNEKLFF
d_gene: .; j_gene: TRBJ2-6; v_gene: TRBV11-2; abundance: few; CDR3nt: TGTGCCAGCAGCTTACGTCTCTCTGGGGCCAACGTCCTGACTTTC; CDR3aa: CASSLRLSGANVLTF
d_gene: .; j_gene: TRBJ2-2; v_gene: TRBV9; abundance: .; CDR3nt: TGTGCCAGCAGGGAGGTTGCGTACACCGGGGAGCTGTTTTTT; CDR3aa: CASREVAYTGELFF
d_gene: TRBD1; j_gene: TRBJ2-7; v_gene: TRBV6-1; abundance: .; CDR3nt: TGTGCCAGCAGGTTCCGGGACAGGGAGGGCTACGAGCAGTACTTC; CDR3aa: CASRFRDREGYEQYF
d_gene: TRBD1; j_gene: TRBJ1-1; v_gene: TRBV27; abundance: .; CDR3nt: TGTGCCAGCATTCCGACAGGGGGCGCGGGGACTGAAGCTTTCTTT; CDR3aa: CASIPTGGAGTEAFF
d_gene: .; j_gene: TRBJ1-5; v_gene: TRBV7-9; abundance: .; CDR3nt: TGTGCCAGCAGCTTAGGGCAGGATAGCAATCAGCCCCAGCATTTT; CDR3aa: CASSLGQDSNQPQHF
d_gene: .; j_gene: TRBJ2-5; v_gene: TRBV7-2; abundance: .; CDR3nt: TGTGCCAGCAGCTTAGCCTCAGGGGAGACCCAGTACTTC; CDR3aa: CASSLASGETQYF
d_gene: .; j_gene: TRBJ2-3; v_gene: TRBV14; abundance: .; CDR3nt: TGTGCCAGCAGCCAAGATCGGGCAGATACGCAGTATTTT; CDR3aa: CASSQDRADTQYF
d_gene: .; j_gene: TRBJ2-6; v_gene: TRBV29-1; abundance: many; CDR3nt: TGCAGCGTTGCGGGTGGGGGCCGCTCACCCCCTCTTGGGGCCAACGTCCTGACTTTC; CDR3aa: CSVAGGGRSPPLGANVLTF
d_gene: .; j_gene: TRBJ1-2; v_gene: TRBV7-2; abundance: few; CDR3nt: TGTGCCAGCAGCATCGACCGAGACAGGGGCTACACCTTC; CDR3aa: CASSIDRDRGYTF
d_gene: TRBD2; j_gene: TRBJ2-1; v_gene: TRBV9; abundance: .; CDR3nt: TGTGCCAGCAGCGTTTTAGCGGGAGGGCCCAACAATGAGCAGTTCTTC; CDR3aa: CASSVLAGGPNNEQFF
d_gene: .; j_gene: TRBJ2-7; v_gene: TRBV13; abundance: .; CDR3nt: TGTGCCAGCAGCACAACGGGCTACGAGCAGTACTTC; CDR3aa: CASSTTGYEQYF
d_gene: TRBD1; j_gene: TRBJ1-5; v_gene: TRBV6-6; abundance: .; CDR3nt: TGTGCCAGCAGTTACGGGGGACAGTACAATCAGCCCCAGCATTTT; CDR3aa: CASSYGGQYNQPQHF
d_gene: .; j_gene: TRBJ2-3; v_gene: TRBV5-1; abundance: .; CDR3nt: TGCGCCAGCAGCTTGGCCGGGGGCACAGATACGCAGTATTTT; CDR3aa: CASSLAGGTDTQYF
d_gene: TRBD1; j_gene: TRBJ2-7; v_gene: TRBV6-5; abundance: .; CDR3nt: TGTGCCAGCAGTTACTCTTGGGACAGAACCTACGAGCAGTACTTC; CDR3aa: CASSYSWDRTYEQYF
d_gene: TRBD1; j_gene: TRBJ2-7; v_gene: TRBV25-1; abundance: .; CDR3nt: TGTGCCAGCCCCAGGACAGGGGCGAGGGTTTCCTACGAGCAGTACTTC; CDR3aa: CASPRTGARVSYEQYF
d_gene: .; j_gene: TRBJ1-2; v_gene: TRBV30; abundance: .; CDR3nt: TGTGCCTGGACTCTCCGGGGGGCCGGTGGCTACACCTTC; CDR3aa: CAWTLRGAGGYTF
d_gene: TRBD1; j_gene: TRBJ1-2; v_gene: TRBV7-2; abundance: few; CDR3nt: TGTGCCAGCAGCCCGGGACAGATCTATGGCTACACCTTC; CDR3aa: CASSPGQIYGYTF
d_gene: .; j_gene: TRBJ1-6; v_gene: TRBV4-2; abundance: few; CDR3nt: TGTGCCAGCAGCCAAGATCGTGGGCAAGATAATTCACCCCTCCACTTT; CDR3aa: CASSQDRGQDNSPLHF
d_gene: .; j_gene: TRBJ2-3; v_gene: TRBV7-9; abundance: few; CDR3nt: TGTGCCAGCAGTTCAACAGGGCTCCGCACAGATACGCAGTATTTT; CDR3aa: CASSSTGLRTDTQYF
d_gene: .; j_gene: TRBJ2-1; v_gene: TRBV7-8; abundance: many; CDR3nt: TGTGCCAGCAGCTTAGATTCGAGCGAACAGTTCTTC; CDR3aa: CASSLDSSEQFF
d_gene: .; j_gene: TRBJ2-1; v_gene: TRBV27; abundance: many; CDR3nt: TGTGCCAGCAGTTCACCGGGACTCCTAGTCTTC; CDR3aa: CASSSPGLLVF
d_gene: .; j_gene: TRBJ2-1; v_gene: TRBV2; abundance: .; CDR3nt: TGTGCCAGAGCCCCCGTTTCCTACAATGAGCAGTTCTTC; CDR3aa: CARAPVSYNEQFF
d_gene: .; j_gene: TRBJ2-1; v_gene: TRBV7-2; abundance: few; CDR3nt: TGTGCCAGCAGCGCCGGGGGTAGCGGATACAATGAGCAGTTCTTC; CDR3aa: CASSAGGSGYNEQFF
d_gene: TRBD2; j_gene: TRBJ2-3; v_gene: TRBV14; abundance: few; CDR3nt: TGTGCCAGCAGCCAAACGCTTAGCGGGAGCACGCAGTATTTT; CDR3aa: CASSQTLSGSTQYF
d_gene: .; j_gene: TRBJ1-5; v_gene: TRBV5-1; abundance: few; CDR3nt: TGCGCCAGCAGCTTGGATTCGGGAGATCAGCCCCAGCATTTT; CDR3aa: CASSLDSGDQPQHF
d_gene: .; j_gene: TRBJ2-3; v_gene: TRBV5-1; abundance: .; CDR3nt: TGCGCCAGCAGCTTGGTGGTGGGAGTTGCAGATACGCAGTATTTT; CDR3aa: CASSLVVGVADTQYF
d_gene: .; j_gene: TRBJ1-2; v_gene: TRBV28; abundance: .; CDR3nt: TGTGCCAGCAGTTACCGGGCGGGTCGCTACACCTTC; CDR3aa: CASSYRAGRYTF
d_gene: .; j_gene: TRBJ1-1; v_gene: TRBV6-5; abundance: few; CDR3nt: TGTGCCAGCAGTCCAGGGTCTAGTGGTTCTGAAGCTTTCTTT; CDR3aa: CASSPGSSGSEAFF
d_gene: TRBD2; j_gene: TRBJ2-2; v_gene: TRBV30; abundance: many; CDR3nt: TGTGCCTGGGACGGGACTAGCGGGAGGACCGGGGAGCTGTTTTTT; CDR3aa: CAWDGTSGRTGELFF
d_gene: .; j_gene: TRBJ2-7; v_gene: TRBV28; abundance: .; CDR3nt: TGTGCCAGCAGGCTGCGGACGGAGGACGAGCAGTACTTC; CDR3aa: CASRLRTEDEQYF
d_gene: .; j_gene: TRBJ2-6; v_gene: TRBV2; abundance: .; CDR3nt: TGTGCCAGCAGGACGGACAGCGTCGGGGCCAACGTCCTGACTTTC; CDR3aa: CASRTDSVGANVLTF
d_gene: TRBD1; j_gene: TRBJ2-1; v_gene: TRBV19; abundance: .; CDR3nt: TGTGCCAGTAGTATCCGTTTCGGCGGGACAGGGGCTTCCTACAATGAGCAGTTCTTC; CDR3aa: CASSIRFGGTGASYNEQFF
d_gene: TRBD1; j_gene: TRBJ1-2; v_gene: TRBV25-1; abundance: .; CDR3nt: TGTGCCAGTAGACAGGGGTTGAGCGGTGGCTACACCTTC; CDR3aa: CASRQGLSGGYTF
d_gene: .; j_gene: TRBJ1-5; v_gene: TRBV30; abundance: few; CDR3nt: TGTGCCTGGAGGGGGCAAGATCAGCCCCAGCATTTT; CDR3aa: CAWRGQDQPQHF
d_gene: .; j_gene: TRBJ2-1; v_gene: TRBV5-4; abundance: .; CDR3nt: TGTGCCAGCAGCTTGAACAGCTACAATGAGCAGTTCTTC; CDR3aa: CASSLNSYNEQFF
d_gene: .; j_gene: TRBJ1-5; v_gene: TRBV19; abundance: few; CDR3nt: TGTGCCAGTAACAGGGAAAGCAATCAGCCCCAGCATTTT; CDR3aa: CASNRESNQPQHF
d_gene: .; j_gene: TRBJ1-1; v_gene: TRBV27; abundance: .; CDR3nt: TGTGCCAGCAGTCCGCCCCGGGAGCAGCGGAACACTGAAGCTTTCTTT; CDR3aa: CASSPPREQRNTEAFF
d_gene: .; j_gene: TRBJ2-1; v_gene: TRBV6-1; abundance: .; CDR3nt: TGTGCCAGCAGTGAAGCACCCAGGAATGAGCAGTTCTTC; CDR3aa: CASSEAPRNEQFF
d_gene: TRBD1; j_gene: TRBJ2-1; v_gene: TRBV28; abundance: few; CDR3nt: TGTGCCAGCAGTCCCTACAGGGGGAATACAGTCGCCAATGAGCAGTTCTTC; CDR3aa: CASSPYRGNTVANEQFF
d_gene: .; j_gene: TRBJ2-2; v_gene: TRBV7-7; abundance: .; CDR3nt: TGTGCCAGCAGGCCATCAGGGGACACCGGGGAGCTGTTTTTT; CDR3aa: CASRPSGDTGELFF
d_gene: .; j_gene: TRBJ2-5; v_gene: TRBV5-1; abundance: .; CDR3nt: TGCGCCAGCAGCTTGGACGGTGATCCTCAAGAGACCCAGTACTTC; CDR3aa: CASSLDGDPQETQYF
d_gene: TRBD1; j_gene: TRBJ2-2; v_gene: TRBV6-5; abundance: few; CDR3nt: TGTGCCAGCAGAAACAGGGGAATGGCCGGGGAGCTGTTTTTT; CDR3aa: CASRNRGMAGELFF
d_gene: .; j_gene: TRBJ2-1; v_gene: TRBV7-8; abundance: .; CDR3nt: TGTGCCAGCAGCTTAGACAGACACAATGAGCAGTTCTTC; CDR3aa: CASSLDRHNEQFF
d_gene: .; j_gene: TRBJ1-5; v_gene: TRBV7-2; abundance: few; CDR3nt: TGTGCCAGCAGCTTCCTCAGGGAACAGCCCCAGCATTTT; CDR3aa: CASSFLREQPQHF
d_gene: TRBD2; j_gene: TRBJ2-1; v_gene: TRBV6-6; abundance: once; CDR3nt: TGTGCCAGCAGCCGACTAGCTTCCTACAATGAGCAGTTCTTC; CDR3aa: CASSRLASYNEQFF
d_gene: .; j_gene: TRBJ1-5; v_gene: TRBV7-9; abundance: few; CDR3nt: TGTGCCAGCAGCTCTATTGGGGAGTATCAGCCCCAGCATTTT; CDR3aa: CASSSIGEYQPQHF
d_gene: TRBD1; j_gene: TRBJ2-3; v_gene: TRBV7-9; abundance: few; CDR3nt: TGTGCCAGCAGCTTAGGACAGGGCTTGATCCATACGCAGTATTTT; CDR3aa: CASSLGQGLIHTQYF
d_gene: TRBD2; j_gene: TRBJ2-7; v_gene: TRBV29-1; abundance: .; CDR3nt: TGCAGCGTTGAGGGGGGAACTAGCGGGTTTTACGAGCAGTACTTC; CDR3aa: CSVEGGTSGFYEQYF